Presented here are 20 T cell receptor beta chains from one specimen sequenced in a study of long-term antiretroviral therapy in people with HIV. Version v3.0 of the immunoSEQ assay ran at survey level. Profiling relied on immunoSEQ multiplex PCR, and the TCRdb table lists in-frame clones only, not all of them. Of 35,000 or so clones in the sample, 70% to 90% were seen once. The source material was unsorted PBMCs, sampled 2.2 years after starting antiretroviral therapy. The receptors here all came from a man younger than 30 with HIV.

The gene calls are TRBV13 and TRBJ2-3; D is undetermined. The V and J ends lost 6 bases and 2 bases respectively, with 12 bases between them. This CDR3 contains 14 residues. Germline V gene sequence: CDR1 PRHDT, CDR2 FYEKMQ (reference sequence). This chain's CDR3 is CASSRDGNTDTQYF. In DNA form, the CDR3 reads TGTGCCAGCAGTAGAGACGGAAACACAGATACGCAGTATTTT. The entire variable domain, with the rest obtained from reference TRBV13 and TRBJ2-3, is as follows: AAGVIQSPRHLIKEKRETATLKCYPIPRHDTVYWYQQGPGQDPQFLISFYEKMQSDKGSIPDRFSAQQFSDYHSELNMSSLELGDSALYFCASSRDGNTDTQYFGPGTRLTVL.

CDR3 region: CAWGVAEWSEQFF. In nucleotides, the CDR3 is TGTGCCTGGGGGGTTGCGGAATGGAGTGAGCAGTTCTTC. The chain joins TRBV30 to TRBJ2-1, with D hard to call. Per the germline V gene, CDR1 is GTSNPN and CDR2 is SVGIG (reference sequence). The CDR3 has 13 residues. Trimming shortened V by 5 bases and J by 9 bases, and 17 bases separated the two germline ends.

The chain combines TRBV5-4 with TRBJ2-7; unclear D gene. V lost 4 bases and J 4 bases, leaving 15 bases between the germline ends. Per germline, CDR1 SGHNT and CDR2 YYREEE (reference sequence). The CDR3 is 14 residues long. The CDR3 protein is CASSPGGAVYEQYF. CDR3 DNA: TGTGCCAGCAGCCCGGGCGGAGCTGTGTACGAGCAGTACTTC.

The chain carries TRBV6-5 and TRBJ1-2, with TRBD1 matching 7 bases. The germline gives CDR1 MNHEY, CDR2 SVGAGI. The CDR3 extends over 14 amino acids. With 0 bases clipped from V and 6 bases from J, the junction kept 4 bases outside the gene matches. In nucleotides, the CDR3 is TGTGCCAGCAGTTACTCCACACAGGGGCATGGCTACACCTTC. The encoded protein is CASSYSTQGHGYTF.

This clone occurred once. The chain combines TRBV14 with TRBJ2-3, with 9 positions matching TRBD2. Germline V gene data show CDR1 as SGHDN and CDR2 as FVKESK. The CDR3 loop spans 19 amino acids. The J segment lost 1 base and the V segment lost 4 bases, leaving 15 bases of the junction unmatched. DNA for the CDR3: TGTGCCAGCAGCCTCCGAAGAGGTAGCGGGAGCGATGGCACAGATACGCAGTATTTT. Translating it yields CASSLRRGSGSDGTDTQYF.

The V call is TRBV30, the J call TRBJ1-1, with D possibly matching TRBD1 (6 bases). This CDR3 region has 15 residues. The germline CDR1 and CDR2 sequences are GTSNPN and SVGIG (reference sequence). Trimming cost V 5 bases and J 1 base, with 17 bases left between them. As DNA, the CDR3 is TGTGCCTGGTCCTCACAGGGTGATTGGAACACTGAAGCTTTCTTT. It translates to CAWSSQGDWNTEAFF.

This clone was found once. This rearrangement joins TRBV14 to TRBJ1-2, with 7 bases matching TRBD1. J gave up 4 bases and V 3 bases, and 5 bases lay outside the gene matches. The CDR3 runs 14 residues. The germline gives CDR1 SGHDN, CDR2 FVKESK. CDR3 sequence: CASSQVQGPYGYTF. The DNA of the CDR3 is TGTGCCAGCAGCCAGGTACAGGGGCCCTATGGCTACACCTTC.

V and J are TRBV10-3 and TRBJ2-7; D is possibly TRBD1 (5 bases). Germline-derived CDR1 and CDR2 are ENHRY and SYGVKD. V lost 10 bases and J lost 3, with 22 bases in between. The CDR3 totals 15 residues. The DNA of the CDR3 is TGTGCCACAGGGCGGCAGGCCCCTCGTATCTACGAGCAGTACTTC. This codes for CATGRQAPRIYEQYF.

V usage is TRBV6-5 and J usage is TRBJ1-2; 7 bases align to TRBD1. This CDR3 has 14 amino acids. The germline V gene has CDR1 MNHEY and CDR2 SVGAGI. J was trimmed by 4 bases and V by 3 bases; bases with no gene match: 5. The chain's CDR3 is CASSYGTATYGYTF. The CDR3, as DNA: TGTGCCAGCAGTTATGGGACAGCGACCTATGGCTACACCTTC.

The chain combines TRBV30 with TRBJ2-7; the D gene is possibly TRBD2 (6 bases). The germline V and J ends were trimmed by 0 bases and 5 bases, with 14 bases remaining between them. The CDR3 loop spans 14 amino acids. From germline, CDR1 is GTSNPN and CDR2 SVGIG (reference sequence). CDR3 sequence (DNA): TGTGCCTGGAGTGTAGGGGTCACGGGGGACGAGCAGTACTTC. Its protein is CAWSVGVTGDEQYF.

The rearrangement joins TRBV5-1 to TRBJ2-7; 8 positions agree with TRBD2. The CDR3 has 16 residues. Germline V gives CDR1 SGHRS, CDR2 YFSETQ. Trimming cost V 0 bases and J 2 bases; bases outside gene matches: 7. This CDR3 reads CASSLAPGLEAYEQYF. CDR3 nucleotide sequence: TGCGCCAGCAGCTTGGCTCCGGGACTAGAAGCCTACGAGCAGTACTTC.

The rearrangement joins TRBV2 to TRBJ2-1, with D tentatively TRBD2 (5 bases). CDR1 and CDR2 from the germline V gene are SNHLY and FYNNEI. The CDR3 sequence is 15 residues long. V lost 2 bases, J lost 9 bases, and 17 bases lay in between. This CDR3 reads CASSESEGSIIEQFF. The DNA for the CDR3 is TGTGCCAGCAGTGAATCTGAGGGAAGCATTATTGAGCAGTTCTTC. Full variable domain (missing parts from reference TRBV2 and TRBJ2-1): EPEVTQTPSHQVTQMGQEVILRCVPISNHLYFYWYRQILGQKVEFLVSFYNNEISEKSEIFDDQFSVERPDGSNFTLKIRSTKLEDSAMYFCASSESEGSIIEQFFGPGTRLTVL.

The chain carries TRBV30 and TRBJ1-4, with TRBD1 identical over 11 bases. In germline, CDR1 is GTSNPN, CDR2 SVGIG (reference sequence). The V segment lost 8 bases and the J segment 7 bases; nucleotides outside the gene matches: 6. The length of the CDR3 is 13 residues. In nucleotides, the CDR3 is TGTGCCGGGACAGGGGGATGGGGTGAAAAACTGTTTTTT. Translation: CAGTGGWGEKLFF.

This chain links TRBV18 with TRBJ1-5; the match to TRBD1 covers 12 bases. The CDR3 consists of 17 residues. CDR1 is KGHSH and CDR2 is LQKENI in the germline V gene. V dropped 3 bases and J dropped 6; count of bases not matched to a gene: 9. CDR3: CASSPPGQGAKSQPQHF. Written as DNA, the CDR3 is TGTGCCAGCTCACCCCCGGGACAGGGGGCGAAGTCTCAGCCCCAGCATTTT.

The gene calls are TRBV6-1 and TRBJ2-1; TRBD1 matches 7 bases. The CDR3 has 13 amino acids. Per germline, CDR1 MNHNS and CDR2 SASEGT. Trimming removed 8 bases from V and 5 bases from J; junction bases left unmatched: 6. CDR3 sequence (DNA): TGTGCCAGCCCGGGACAGCTAAACAATGAGCAGTTCTTC. Translation: CASPGQLNNEQFF.

The sample holds one count of this clone. The chain carries TRBV18 and TRBJ1-6; a possible D gene is TRBD1 (5 bases). Germline loops: CDR1 KGHSH, CDR2 LQKENI. Trimming took off 1 base at V and 1 base at J, with 11 bases between the two ends. The CDR3 consists of 17 residues. CDR3 region: CASSPQGVGSYNSPLHF. CDR3 DNA: TGTGCCAGCTCACCACAAGGGGTAGGGTCCTATAATTCACCCCTCCACTTT. The full variable domain, its missing parts supplied by reference TRBV18 and TRBJ1-6, is NAGVMQNPRHLVRRRGQEARLRCSPMKGHSHVYWYRQLPEEGLKFMVYLQKENIIDESGMPKERFSAEFPKEGPSILRIQQVVRGDSAAYFCASSPQGVGSYNSPLHFGNGTRLTVT.

This chain joins TRBV6-1 and TRBJ2-1, with unresolved D. Germline V gene sequence: CDR1 MNHNS, CDR2 SASEGT. V was clipped by 1 base and J by 6 bases, with 4 bases between them. The length of the CDR3 is 12 residues. CDR3 in amino acids: CASSEVSNEQFF. Here the CDR3 DNA reads TGTGCCAGCAGTGAAGTAAGCAATGAGCAGTTCTTC.

The V gene is TRBV6-5, the J gene TRBJ2-1; 8 bases fit TRBD2. The V segment lost 2 bases and the J segment 1 base; nucleotides outside the gene matches: 4. The CDR3 totals 16 residues. Germline-derived CDR1 and CDR2 are MNHEY and SVGAGI. The CDR3 is CASSYGAGVSYNEQFF. CDR3 nucleotide sequence: TGTGCCAGCAGTTACGGAGCGGGGGTTTCCTACAATGAGCAGTTCTTC.

This clone occurred once. This sequence joins TRBV13 and TRBJ2-1, with 11 bases aligning to TRBD2. Per the germline V gene, CDR1 is PRHDT and CDR2 is FYEKMQ (reference sequence). The V and J ends lost 0 bases and 5 bases, in that order; junction bases with no gene match: 3. CDR3 length: 16 residues. CDR3 residues: CASSLGTSGTNNEQFF. CDR3 sequence (DNA): TGTGCCAGCAGCTTAGGGACTAGCGGGACCAACAATGAGCAGTTCTTC.

The V and J genes are TRBV11-2 and TRBJ1-2, with a possible D match to TRBD1 (5 bases). The V end was cut by 5 bases, the J end by 0 bases, with 25 bases between. This CDR3 is built from 19 residues. Germline V gives CDR1 SGHAT, CDR2 FQNNGV. The CDR3: CASSLSFGDRKSSNYGYTF. CDR3 DNA: TGTGCCAGCAGCCTCTCCTTTGGGGACCGTAAAAGCTCTAACTATGGCTACACCTTC.